The source of this T cell receptor (beta chain) is a study of T cell repertoires in cytomegalovirus infection. Turning to the study itself: CMV epitopes that were recently identified and HLA-C-restricted were used alongside well-studied HLA-B-restricted ones. It was the public TCR beta signatures that indicated both CMV infection and matching HLA type.

Study conclusions and caveats: Clonotypes of TCR beta that were HLA-C-restricted and CMV-specific dominated the ex vivo response.

TCRdb reprocessed the reads via MiXCR and lists one record per CDR3 protein. The sample contains 750,000 to 900,000 distinct CDR3 sequences, roughly 29% of which appear only once. Concerning this clonotype: Its target is not known.

This receptor was taken from a human donor in good health (CMV status not recorded). Some clones in this sample may be carry-over from other donors' samples. The source material was cultured CD8+ T cells from PBMCs, sampled from culture after CMV antigen stimulation.

The CDR3: CSVTGTTNTEAFF. The DNA for the CDR3 is TGCAGCGTTACGGGGACTACGAACACTGAAGCTTTCTTT. The chain carries TRBV29-1 and TRBJ1-1; weak D call: TRBD1 (5 bases). Looked up from germline, CDR1 is SQVTM and CDR2 is ANQGSEA. The CDR3 consists of 13 residues. Trimming stripped 5 bases from V and 1 base from J, with 11 bases between.